One T cell receptor (beta chain) is described in this entry. Trimming left V 0 bases short and J 15 bases short, with 19 bases between. Germline V lookup: CDR1 SGHDT, CDR2 YYEEEE. The CDR3 consists of 14 residues. The donors were part of the roughly 120-subject validation cohort, which stood apart from the approximately 670-subject first cohort. Data came from immunoSEQ multiplex PCR; TCRdb stores just in-frame clones and leaves some out. The sample carries under 350,000 clones, 86% recorded once. This record belongs to a study of cytomegalovirus exposure and HLA in healthy donors. As for the study in general: The approximately 110 validation repertoires used a platform that matched the one used for the approximately 620 first-cohort repertoires, as a later analysis reported.

The TCR was taken from a young woman in good health and CMV-seronegative. The specimen was PBMCs. This sequence joins TRBV5-6 and TRBJ1-5, with D hard to call. The CDR3 nucleotides are TGTGCCAGCAGCTTGGAACGGTCCCCGTTATCATTGCATTTT. It encodes CASSLERSPLSLHF.